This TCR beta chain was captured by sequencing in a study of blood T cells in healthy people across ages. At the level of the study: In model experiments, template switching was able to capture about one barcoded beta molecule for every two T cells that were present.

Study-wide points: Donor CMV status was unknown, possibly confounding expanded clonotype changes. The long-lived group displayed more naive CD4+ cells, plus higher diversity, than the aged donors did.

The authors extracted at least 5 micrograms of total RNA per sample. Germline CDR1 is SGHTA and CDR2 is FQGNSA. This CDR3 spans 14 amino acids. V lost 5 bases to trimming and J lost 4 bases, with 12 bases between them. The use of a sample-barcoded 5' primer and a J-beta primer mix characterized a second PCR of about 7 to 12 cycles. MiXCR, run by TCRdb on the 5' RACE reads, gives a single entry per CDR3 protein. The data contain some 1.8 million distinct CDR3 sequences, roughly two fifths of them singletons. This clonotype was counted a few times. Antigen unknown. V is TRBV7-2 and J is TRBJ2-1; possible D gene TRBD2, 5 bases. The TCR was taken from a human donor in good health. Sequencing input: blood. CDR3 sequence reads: CASSPQEAYNEQFF. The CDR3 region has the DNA TGTGCCAGCAGCCCCCAGGAGGCTTACAATGAGCAGTTCTTC.